The 3 T cell receptor beta chains presented below share a single source sample, sequenced in a study of OX40 agonist ivuxolimab in advanced cancers. The data were produced by immunoSEQ multiplex PCR, yet TCRdb's version contains in-frame clones alone and is incomplete. Here the sample spans 25,000 or so clones, 80% to 90% being singletons. The specimen comprised CD4+ or CD8+ T cells sorted from blood, sampled in a trial of the OX40 agonist ivuxolimab. The receptors were sampled from an adult with an advanced solid tumor such as melanoma, head and neck, liver or kidney cancer.

Only a few counts were recorded for this clone. This rearrangement joins TRBV7-9 to TRBJ1-2; tentative D call: TRBD1 (5 bases). Trimming stripped 4 bases from V and 2 bases from J, with 20 bases between. This CDR3 region has 17 residues. Per the germline V gene, CDR1 is SEHNR and CDR2 is FQNEAQ (reference sequence). CDR3 DNA: TGTGCCAGCAGCTCCCAAGGGGCAGCAGCGGGGAACTATGGCTACACCTTC. It translates to CASSSQGAAAGNYGYTF.

This clone appeared a few times. CDR3 protein: CASSYFGENEQFF. The CDR3 DNA follows: TGTGCCAGCAGTTATTTCGGCGAAAATGAGCAGTTCTTC. The chain recombines TRBV11-3 with TRBJ2-1; the D is unclear. Germline V gene data show CDR1 as SGHNT and CDR2 as YENEEA. Trimming cost V 6 bases and J 7 bases, with 13 bases left between them. CDR3 length: 13 amino acids.

The CDR3 is CATSRDPGGATEAFF. The DNA of the CDR3 is TGTGCCACCAGCAGAGACCCGGGGGGGGCCACTGAAGCTTTCTTT. The chain joins TRBV15 to TRBJ1-1, with D tentatively TRBD1 (6 bases). The CDR3 contains 15 residues. Germline CDR1 reads LNHNV; CDR2 reads YYDKDF (reference sequence). Trimming removed 0 bases at V and 4 bases at J, with 12 bases between. Full variable domain (remainder filled in from reference TRBV15 and TRBJ1-1): DAMVIQNPRYQVTQFGKPVTLSCSQTLNHNVMYWYQQKSSQAPKLLFHYYDKDFNNEADTPDNFQSRRPNTSFCFLDIRSPGLGDTAMYLCATSRDPGGATEAFFGQGTRLTVV.